These 27 T cell receptor beta chains were sequenced from one sample in a study of T cells in Graves' hyperthyroidism and ophthalmopathy. The TCR beta CDR3 regions underwent amplification using RNA transcripts as the source. Using the HTBI primer set, a first-round RT-PCR was run on the TCR CDR3. TCRdb recomputed calls from the multiplex PCR reads with MiXCR, one row per CDR3 protein. The data hold 300,000 to 400,000 distinct CDR3 sequences, with approximately 15% observed a single time. The sample taken for sequencing was blood. The receptor source for this set is a woman aged 55-70 years with Graves' hyperthyroidism.

This rearrangement joins TRBV20-1 to TRBJ1-6; D may be TRBD1 (5 bases). The CDR3 loop spans 14 amino acids. Trimming removed 4 bases at V and 5 bases at J, with 12 bases between. Germline CDR1 reads DFQATT; CDR2 reads SNEGSKA (reference sequence). CDR3 region: CSATRDGDNSPLHF. In DNA form, the CDR3 reads TGCAGTGCTACCAGGGACGGAGATAATTCACCCCTCCACTTT.

This clonotype was detected a few times. The rearrangement uses TRBV27 and TRBJ1-4; 7 bases fit TRBD1. V dropped 7 bases and J dropped 5; count of bases not matched to a gene: 7. Germline CDR1 reads MNHEY; CDR2 reads SMNVEV (reference sequence). The CDR3 has 14 amino acids. Here the CDR3 reads CASTKARGNEKLFF. The CDR3, as DNA: TGTGCCAGCACCAAAGCCAGGGGGAATGAAAAACTGTTTTTT.

This clonotype occurred a few times. The V and J genes are TRBV6-1 and TRBJ2-4, with D perhaps matching TRBD2 (6 bases). The germline V and J ends were trimmed by 7 bases and 4 bases, with 26 bases remaining between them. Germline V gene lookup returns CDR1 MNHNS and CDR2 SASEGT. The CDR3 consists of 18 residues. The CDR3 DNA reads TGTGCCAGCACCCAGTTGGGGGGAAGGGGCCAGGGAAAAAACATTCAGTACTTC. Encoded protein: CASTQLGGRGQGKNIQYF.

This clonotype was seen ten or more times. The chain has TRBV12-5 and TRBJ2-7; weak D call: TRBD2 (5 bases). The germline CDR1 and CDR2 sequences are LGHNT and FRNRAP. V was clipped by 0 bases and J by 3 bases, with 21 bases between them. The CDR3 loop spans 18 amino acids. The DNA for the CDR3 is TGTGCTAGTGGTTTGGTACTCGCGGGCTCGCCAGGAGGCTACGAGCAGTACTTC. Protein sequence: CASGLVLAGSPGGYEQYF.

This clonotype has a count of ten or more. V is TRBV6-4 and J is TRBJ2-3; 7 nucleotides line up with TRBD1. CDR3 size: 14 residues. V shed 3 bases and J 3 bases; nucleotides not matched to a gene: 3. The germline V gene has CDR1 MRHNA and CDR2 SNTAGT. The DNA for the CDR3 is TGTGCCAGCAGTGAGGCAGGGGGAACAGATACGCAGTATTTT. This gives the protein CASSEAGGTDTQYF.

The chain carries TRBV20-1 and TRBJ1-2; 12 nucleotides match TRBD1. Germline values: CDR1 DFQATT, CDR2 SNEGSKA (reference sequence). CDR3 size: 17 residues. Unmatched junction bases numbered 11, after V lost 0 bases and J lost 6 bases. The CDR3, as DNA: TGCAGTGCTAGAGATCAGAGAGGGACAGGGGGCCTCCATGGCTACACCTTC. Translation gives CSARDQRGTGGLHGYTF.

This chain uses TRBV4-1 with TRBJ1-4, with a tentative D call TRBD1 (6 bases). This CDR3 has 15 residues. The germline V gene encodes CDR1 MGHRA and CDR2 YSYEKL. The V and J ends lost 2 bases and 5 bases respectively, with 12 bases between them. The CDR3, as DNA: TGCGCCAGCAGCCAATGGACAGTCCGGAATGAAAAACTGTTTTTT. Translated, it gives CASSQWTVRNEKLFF.

This clonotype appeared many times. This rearrangement joins TRBV12-5 to TRBJ1-1; D is unclear. CDR1 is LGHNT and CDR2 is FRNRAP in the germline V gene. The CDR3 is 17 residues long. V was cut by 4 bases and J by 1 base, with 19 bases left in between. CDR3 bases: TGTGCTAGTGGTTCTCCTGTCTTCGCAGCAACGAACACTGAAGCTTTCTTT. Protein sequence: CASGSPVFAATNTEAFF.

This chain links TRBV4-1 with TRBJ2-7, with D tentatively TRBD1 (5 bases). The CDR3 length is 15 residues. Germline-derived CDR1 and CDR2 are MGHRA and YSYEKL. Trimming stripped 0 bases from V and 2 bases from J, with 11 bases between. This CDR3 reads CASSQEGDSPYEQYF. CDR3 in DNA: TGCGCCAGCAGCCAAGAAGGGGATAGCCCCTACGAGCAGTACTTC.

This clonotype was picked up many times. This sequence joins TRBV11-3 and TRBJ2-2; 10 bases align to TRBD1. The CDR3 consists of 15 residues. Trimming cost V 6 bases and J 7 bases; bases outside gene matches: 8. The germline V gene encodes CDR1 SGHNT and CDR2 YENEEA. CDR3: CASRWTGTGVGELFF. The CDR3 DNA sequence: TGTGCCAGCAGGTGGACCGGGACAGGGGTCGGGGAGCTGTTTTTT.

A word on this clonotype: A read error may explain this, as a much larger clone is one base away. The J gene is TRBJ2-1, the V gene TRBV5-1, with TRBD2 matching over 7 bases. The CDR3 has 15 amino acids. The germline V gene has CDR1 SGHRS and CDR2 YFSETQ. The chain's CDR3 is CASSLASGVDNGQFF. The CDR3 DNA is TGCGCCAGCAGCTTGGCGAGCGGGGTGGACAATGGGCAGTTCTTC.

There are a few counts of this clonotype. This sequence joins TRBV18 and TRBJ2-7; 7 nucleotides align to TRBD1. V shed 3 bases and J 2 bases; nucleotides not matched to a gene: 4. This CDR3 is built from 14 residues. Looked up from germline, CDR1 is KGHSH and CDR2 is LQKENI. The CDR3 DNA reads as TGTGCCAGCTCACCGTACCAGGGGGCCTACGAGCAGTACTTC. Its protein is CASSPYQGAYEQYF.

This clonotype was detected a few times. The chain has TRBV12-3 or TRBV12-4 and TRBJ2-3, with TRBD2 matching 8 bases. With 1 base clipped from V and 4 bases from J, the junction kept 10 bases outside the gene matches. The CDR3 spans 17 residues. The CDR3 nucleotides are TGTGCCAGCAGTTTAGAACTAGCGGAAGGACATCCAGATACGCAGTATTTT. Translation: CASSLELAEGHPDTQYF.

On this clonotype itself: A much larger clone differs by one base, so this may be a read error. The chain links TRBV20-1 to TRBJ1-1, with a weak D call TRBD1 (6 bases). V was cut by 3 bases and J by 4 bases, with 12 bases left in between. CDR3 length equals 13 residues. Germline V lookup: CDR1 DFQATT, CDR2 SNEGSKA (reference sequence). The DNA for the CDR3 is TGCAGTGCTAGCCGGACAGAAAGCACTGAAGCTTTCTTT. It encodes CSASRTESTEAFF.

This clonotype was found a few times. This rearrangement joins TRBV19 to TRBJ1-1; no definite D call. Trimming took off 11 bases at V and 4 bases at J, with 11 bases between the two ends. The CDR3 runs 11 residues. Germline CDR1 reads LNHDA; CDR2 reads SQIVND (reference sequence). CDR3: CASMRSTEAFF. The CDR3 nucleotides read TGTGCCTCTATGCGGTCCACTGAAGCTTTCTTT.

The rearrangement uses TRBV4-1 and TRBJ1-4; no clear D gene. This CDR3 spans 14 amino acids. Germline V gives CDR1 MGHRA, CDR2 YSYEKL. V was shortened by 0 bases and J by 8 bases, with 10 bases between the two germline ends. The CDR3 nucleotides are TGCGCCAGCAGCCAAGATGTGTTGCGGGAAAAACTGTTTTTT. Translating gives CASSQDVLREKLFF.

This clonotype was seen ten or more times. V and J are TRBV28 and TRBJ2-1, with no clear D. Germline V gene data show CDR1 as MDHEN and CDR2 as SYDVKM. The CDR3 length is 15 residues. Deletions cut 3 bases from V and 9 bases from J, with 18 bases between. The CDR3 here is CASSFRARKRGEQFF. The CDR3 nucleotides are TGTGCCAGCAGTTTTCGGGCTAGGAAGCGCGGTGAGCAGTTCTTC.

In its sample, this clonotype was seen many times. The CDR3, as DNA: TGCGCCAGCAGCCAACTGACTAGTAGCAACGAGCAGTACTTC. As protein: CASSQLTSSNEQYF. The gene calls are TRBV4-1 and TRBJ2-7; weak D call: TRBD2 (6 bases). Germline CDR1 and CDR2: MGHRA and YSYEKL. The CDR3 consists of 14 residues. With 2 bases removed from V and 5 bases from J, the gap between germline ends came to 13 bases.

On this clonotype itself: A much more abundant neighbour one base away suggests this may be a read error. V and J are TRBV9 and TRBJ2-3; D gene unclear. In germline, CDR1 is SGDLS, CDR2 YYNGEE. The CDR3 extends over 13 amino acids. The CDR3 here is CASSVSFTDTRYF. Here the CDR3 DNA reads TGTGCCAGCAGCGTATCTTTTACAGATACGCGGTATTTT. The entire variable domain, with the rest obtained from reference TRBV9 and TRBJ2-3, is as follows: DSGVTQTPKHLITATGQRVTLRCSPRSGDLSVYWYQQSLDQGLQFLIQYYNGEERAKGNILERFSAQQFPDLHSELNLSSLELGDSALYFCASSVSFTDTRYFGPGTRLTVL.

This clonotype was detected many times. The chain uses TRBV3-1 and TRBJ2-7; perhaps TRBD2 as D (5 bases). The CDR3 is made up of 15 amino acids. The ends were cut back, 0 bases at V and 3 bases at J, with 12 bases in the middle. CDR1 and CDR2 from the germline V gene are LGHDT and YNNKEL (reference sequence). The CDR3 region is CASSQDDGDYYEQYF. The CDR3 DNA reads as TGTGCCAGCAGCCAAGATGACGGCGACTACTACGAGCAGTACTTC.

The chain couples TRBV4-1 to TRBJ1-4; D gene ambiguous. The germline V and J ends were trimmed by 0 bases and 7 bases, with 15 bases remaining between them. Germline-derived CDR1 and CDR2 are MGHRA and YSYEKL. The CDR3 consists of 16 residues. CDR3 loop: CASSQEKLLGSEKLFF. The CDR3 DNA follows: TGCGCCAGCAGCCAAGAAAAGCTACTGGGGTCTGAAAAACTGTTTTTT.

At least ten counts were recorded for this clonotype. The chain is built from TRBV28 and TRBJ1-2; 7 bases fit TRBD1. In germline, CDR1 is MDHEN, CDR2 SYDVKM. The CDR3 loop spans 13 amino acids. The ends lost 6 bases at V and 4 bases at J; junction bases unmatched: 5. CDR3 amino acids: CASRDRTGYGYTF. CDR3 DNA sequence: TGTGCCAGCAGGGATAGGACAGGCTATGGCTACACCTTC.

This clonotype was counted ten times or more. The chain combines TRBV18 with TRBJ2-2; D uncertain. Germline values: CDR1 KGHSH, CDR2 LQKENI. The V end lost 1 base, the J end lost 3 bases, and 3 bases lay between the germline ends. The CDR3 consists of 13 residues. CDR3 DNA: TGTGCCAGCTCACCACTAGACACCGGGGAGCTGTTTTTT. Its protein product is CASSPLDTGELFF.

V gene TRBV3-1 combines with J gene TRBJ2-2; 10 nucleotides agree with TRBD2. V lost 4 bases and J lost 5; bases outside the gene matches: 7. Germline V gives CDR1 LGHDT, CDR2 YNNKEL (reference sequence). The CDR3 is 16 amino acids. The CDR3 region is CASSPLLAGITGELFF. The CDR3 region has the DNA TGTGCCAGCAGCCCCTTACTAGCGGGAATTACCGGGGAGCTGTTTTTT. Filled out from reference TRBV3-1 and TRBJ2-2, the complete variable domain reads DTAVSQTPKYLVTQMGNDKSIKCEQNLGHDTMYWYKQDSKKFLKIMFSYNNKELIINETVPNRFSPKSPDKAHLNLHINSLELGDSAVYFCASSPLLAGITGELFFGEGSRLTVL.

This clonotype was seen at least ten times. V gene TRBV7-9 combines with J gene TRBJ2-3, with 8 positions matching TRBD2. Germline values: CDR1 SEHNR, CDR2 FQNEAQ (reference sequence). J was trimmed by 4 bases and V by 6 bases; bases with no gene match: 6. This CDR3 region has 14 residues. CDR3 protein: CASREAGGPDTQYF. CDR3 nucleotide sequence: TGTGCCAGCAGGGAGGCGGGGGGTCCAGATACGCAGTATTTT.

This clonotype showed up many times. The genes are TRBV2 and TRBJ1-1; 7 bases are shared with TRBD1. V trimming: 6 bases; J trimming: 3 bases; junction bases outside the gene matches: 10. The germline V gene encodes CDR1 SNHLY and CDR2 FYNNEI. There are 15 residues in the CDR3. CDR3 sequence (DNA): TGTGCCAGCAGATCGGGGGGGACAGAGGACACTGAAGCTTTCTTT. This codes for CASRSGGTEDTEAFF.

The chain has TRBV24-1 and TRBJ2-1; the D gene is possibly TRBD1 (5 bases). This CDR3 has 14 amino acids. Germline loops: CDR1 KGHDR, CDR2 SFDVKD. Trimming cost V 4 bases and J 3 bases, with 9 bases left between them. The CDR3 is CATSDSDSYNEQFF. CDR3 bases: TGTGCCACCAGTGACTCCGACAGCTACAATGAGCAGTTCTTC.